The sequence of this T cell receptor beta chain was determined in a study of breast tumors, draining lymph nodes, adjacent tissues. MiXCR was run by TCRdb on the multiplex PCR reads, yielding one entry per CDR3 protein. The sample lists about 21,000 distinct CDR3 sequences; more than 50% were seen once. Germline loops: CDR1 MGHDK, CDR2 SYGVNS. V lost 5 bases to trimming and J lost 0 bases, with 7 bases between them. The CDR3 contains 13 residues. Judged by abundance, this clonotype is medium-sized (0.01 to 0.1%). The antigen is undetermined. Overall study results and limits: Most tumor T cells seemingly derive from lymph node, then expand in tumor. Data only fit, rather than demonstrated, lymph node origin of most tumor T cells. Tumor TCR diversity was below lymph nodes but above nontumor tissue.

The sequencing input was breast tumor tissue. The chain joins TRBV25-1 to TRBJ1-2; unclear D gene. The receptor was derived from a female donor with breast cancer. Some clones in this sample may be carry-over from other donors' samples. The CDR3 DNA is TGTGCCAGCAGTTTGGGGACTAACTATGGCTACACCTTC. This codes for CASSLGTNYGYTF.